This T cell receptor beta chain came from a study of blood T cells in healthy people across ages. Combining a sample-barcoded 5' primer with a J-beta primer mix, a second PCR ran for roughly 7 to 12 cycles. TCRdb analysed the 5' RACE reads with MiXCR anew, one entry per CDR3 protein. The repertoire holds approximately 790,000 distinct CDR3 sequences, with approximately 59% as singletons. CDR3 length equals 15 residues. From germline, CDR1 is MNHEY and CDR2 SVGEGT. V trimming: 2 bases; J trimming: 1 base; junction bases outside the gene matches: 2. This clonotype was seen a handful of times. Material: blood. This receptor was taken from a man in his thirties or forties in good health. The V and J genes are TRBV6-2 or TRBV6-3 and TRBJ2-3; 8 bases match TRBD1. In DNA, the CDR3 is TGTGCCAGCAGTTACCAGGGGGCAGGCACAGATACGCAGTATTTT. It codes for CASSYQGAGTDTQYF.